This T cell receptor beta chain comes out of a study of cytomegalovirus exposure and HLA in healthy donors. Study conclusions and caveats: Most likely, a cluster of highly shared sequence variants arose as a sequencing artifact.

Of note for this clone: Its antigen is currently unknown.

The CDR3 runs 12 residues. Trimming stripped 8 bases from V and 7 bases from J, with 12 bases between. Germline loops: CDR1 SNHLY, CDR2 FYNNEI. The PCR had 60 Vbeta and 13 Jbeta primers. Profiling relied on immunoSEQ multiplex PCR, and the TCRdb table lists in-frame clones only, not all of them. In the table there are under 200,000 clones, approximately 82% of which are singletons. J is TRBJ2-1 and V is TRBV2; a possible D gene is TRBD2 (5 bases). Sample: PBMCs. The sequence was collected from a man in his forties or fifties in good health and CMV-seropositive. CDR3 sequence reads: CASVREGNEQFF. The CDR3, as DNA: TGTGCCAGCGTTCGGGAAGGAAATGAGCAGTTCTTC.